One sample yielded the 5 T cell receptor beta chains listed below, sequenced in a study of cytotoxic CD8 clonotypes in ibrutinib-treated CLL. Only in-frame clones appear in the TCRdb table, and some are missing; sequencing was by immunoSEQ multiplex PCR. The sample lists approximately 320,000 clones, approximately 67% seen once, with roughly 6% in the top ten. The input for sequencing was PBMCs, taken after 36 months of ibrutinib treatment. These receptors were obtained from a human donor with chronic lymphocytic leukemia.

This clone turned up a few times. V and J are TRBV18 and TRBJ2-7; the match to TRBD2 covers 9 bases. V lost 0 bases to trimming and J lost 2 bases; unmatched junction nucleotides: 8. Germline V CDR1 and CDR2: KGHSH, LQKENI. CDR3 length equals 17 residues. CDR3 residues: CASSPPSGTSSPYEQYF. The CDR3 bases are TGTGCCAGCTCACCACCTTCCGGGACTAGCTCGCCCTACGAGCAGTACTTC. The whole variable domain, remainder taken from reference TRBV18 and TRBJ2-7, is NAGVMQNPRHLVRRRGQEARLRCSPMKGHSHVYWYRQLPEEGLKFMVYLQKENIIDESGMPKERFSAEFPKEGPSILRIQQVVRGDSAAYFCASSPPSGTSSPYEQYFGPGTRLTVT.

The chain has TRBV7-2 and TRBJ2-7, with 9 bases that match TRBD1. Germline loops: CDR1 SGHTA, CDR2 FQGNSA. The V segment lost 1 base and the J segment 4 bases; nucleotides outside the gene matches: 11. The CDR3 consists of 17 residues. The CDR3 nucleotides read TGTGCCAGCAGCTTAGTCGGGACAGGGCAGAAGAAATACGAGCAGTACTTC. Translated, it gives CASSLVGTGQKKYEQYF.

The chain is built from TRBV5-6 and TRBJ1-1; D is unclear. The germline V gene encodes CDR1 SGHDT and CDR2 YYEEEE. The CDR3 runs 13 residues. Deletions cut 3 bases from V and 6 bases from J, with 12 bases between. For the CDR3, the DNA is TGTGCCAGCAGCTGGACGGTTTTGGCTGAAGCTTTCTTT. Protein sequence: CASSWTVLAEAFF.

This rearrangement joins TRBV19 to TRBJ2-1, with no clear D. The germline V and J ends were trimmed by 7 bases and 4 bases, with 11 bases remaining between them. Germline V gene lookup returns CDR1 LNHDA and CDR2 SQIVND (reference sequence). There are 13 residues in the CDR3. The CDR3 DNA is TGTGCCAGTAATTGGGCAGTTTACAATGAGCAGTTCTTC. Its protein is CASNWAVYNEQFF. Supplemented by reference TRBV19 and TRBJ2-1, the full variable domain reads DGGITQSPKYLFRKEGQNVTLSCEQNLNHDAMYWYRQDPGQGLRLIYYSQIVNDFQKGDIAEGYSVSREKKESFPLTVTSAQKNPTAFYLCASNWAVYNEQFFGPGTRLTVL.

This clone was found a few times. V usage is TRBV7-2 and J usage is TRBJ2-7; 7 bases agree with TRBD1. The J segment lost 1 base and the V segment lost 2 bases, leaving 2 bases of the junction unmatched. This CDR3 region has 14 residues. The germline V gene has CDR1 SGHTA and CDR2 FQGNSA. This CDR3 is CASSLMDRSYEQYF. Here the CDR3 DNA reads TGTGCCAGCAGCTTAATGGACAGGTCCTACGAGCAGTACTTC.